A single sample gave rise to the 14 T cell receptor beta chains below, sequenced in a study of neurological immune-mediated disorders. MiXCR, applied by TCRdb to the 5' RACE reads, yields one record per CDR3 protein. The data contain tens of thousands of distinct CDR3 sequences, roughly 9% of them singletons. Sequenced: PBMCs. The receptors derive from a man aged 50-59 years in good health.

The V call is TRBV6-6, the J call TRBJ2-2; D is ambiguous. V lost 8 bases and J 1 base, leaving 8 bases between the germline ends. Looked up from germline, CDR1 is MNHNY and CDR2 is SVGAGI (reference sequence). The length of the CDR3 is 13 residues. The DNA for the CDR3 is TGTGCCAGCGGGCACTGGAACACCGGGGAGCTGTTTTTT. This gives the protein CASGHWNTGELFF.

This clonotype was seen many times. The chain combines TRBV20-1 with TRBJ2-5; 8 positions match TRBD1. Germline assignment: CDR1 DFQATT and CDR2 SNEGSKA (reference sequence). The CDR3 runs 14 residues. Losses at the gene ends were 6 bases for V and 4 bases for J; bases not matched to a gene: 10. Here the CDR3 reads CSANGQGLGETQYF. The DNA of the CDR3 is TGCAGTGCGAACGGACAGGGTTTGGGAGAGACCCAGTACTTC.

At least ten counts were recorded for this clonotype. This chain uses TRBV7-2 with TRBJ2-5; 11 nucleotides align to TRBD2. Germline V gives CDR1 SGHTA, CDR2 FQGNSA. The CDR3 is 17 residues long. J was trimmed by 5 bases and V by 5 bases; bases with no gene match: 13. The CDR3 region has the DNA TGTGCCAGCAGCGTAGGGTCTAGCGGGGGGAGAGGGGAGACCCAGTACTTC. Its translation: CASSVGSSGGRGETQYF. The whole variable domain, remainder taken from reference TRBV7-2 and TRBJ2-5, is GAGVSQSPSNKVTEKGKDVELRCDPISGHTALYWYRQSLGQGLEFLIYFQGNSAPDKSGLPSDRFSAERTGGSVSTLTIQRTQQEDSAVYLCASSVGSSGGRGETQYFGPGTRLLVL.

A few counts support this clonotype. The chain carries TRBV5-1 and TRBJ2-5; 9 bases line up with TRBD1. Losses at the gene ends were 1 base for V and 7 bases for J; bases not matched to a gene: 8. This CDR3 is built from 15 residues. Germline V gene data show CDR1 as SGHRS and CDR2 as YFSETQ. The CDR3 region has the DNA TGCGCCAGCAGCTTGTCCGGGACAGGGCCCTTGACCCAGTACTTC. Translated, it gives CASSLSGTGPLTQYF.

The chain combines TRBV20-1 with TRBJ2-7, with D perhaps matching TRBD2 (5 bases). Between the trimmed V and J ends, which lost 0 bases and 3 bases, there was a span of 12 bases. The germline V gene has CDR1 DFQATT and CDR2 SNEGSKA (reference sequence). The CDR3 length is 14 residues. In DNA, the CDR3 is TGCAGTGCTAGAGATAGGAGGCGTGGCTACGAGCAGTACTTC. It is translated as CSARDRRRGYEQYF.

The V call is TRBV10-3, the J call TRBJ2-7, with D uncertain. Trimming stripped 4 bases from V and 2 bases from J, with 9 bases between. The CDR3 contains 13 residues. Germline V gene sequence: CDR1 ENHRY, CDR2 SYGVKD. For the CDR3, the DNA is TGTGCCATCAGTGCTGGGCAGCCCTACGAGCAGTACTTC. It specifies CAISAGQPYEQYF.

The table lists this clonotype with many counts. The chain joins TRBV19 to TRBJ1-5; D gene unclear. CDR1 and CDR2 from the germline V gene are LNHDA and SQIVND (reference sequence). The V end was cut by 2 bases, the J end by 9 bases, with 14 bases between. This CDR3 comprises 14 residues. CDR3 protein: CASSIPQAPRPQHF. In DNA form, the CDR3 reads TGTGCCAGTAGTATACCCCAAGCCCCAAGGCCCCAGCATTTT. Looking up the rest from reference TRBV19 and TRBJ1-5 gives the full variable domain: DGGITQSPKYLFRKEGQNVTLSCEQNLNHDAMYWYRQDPGQGLRLIYYSQIVNDFQKGDIAEGYSVSREKKESFPLTVTSAQKNPTAFYLCASSIPQAPRPQHFGDGTRLSIL.

CDR3: CSARDWTGGGQPQHF. The CDR3, as DNA: TGCAGTGCTAGAGATTGGACAGGGGGTGGTCAGCCCCAGCATTTT. The V call is TRBV20-1, the J call TRBJ1-5; 10 positions agree with TRBD1. This CDR3 spans 15 amino acids. Per the germline V gene, CDR1 is DFQATT and CDR2 is SNEGSKA (reference sequence). Losses at the gene ends were 0 bases for V and 6 bases for J; bases not matched to a gene: 5.

There are many counts of this clonotype. The rearrangement links TRBV7-6 to TRBJ2-5; 7 positions agree with TRBD1. Germline CDR1 reads SGHVS; CDR2 reads FNYEAQ. The CDR3 is 16 amino acids. Trimming cost V 0 bases and J 4 bases; bases outside gene matches: 8. The CDR3 loop is CASSLAPGGSGETQYF. The CDR3 DNA follows: TGTGCCAGCAGCTTAGCTCCAGGGGGTTCGGGAGAGACCCAGTACTTC. Combining the CDR3 with reference TRBV7-6 and TRBJ2-5 gives the whole variable domain GAGVSQSPRYKVTKRGQDVALRCDPISGHVSLYWYRQALGQGPEFLTYFNYEAQQDKSGLPNDRFSAERPEGSISTLTIQRTEQRDSAMYRCASSLAPGGSGETQYFGPGTRLLVL.

This clonotype was found many times. The gene calls are TRBV20-1 and TRBJ2-5; D may be TRBD1 (6 bases). Trimming took off 2 bases at V and 0 bases at J, with 16 bases between the two ends. The CDR3 loop spans 16 amino acids. Germline V gene sequence: CDR1 DFQATT, CDR2 SNEGSKA (reference sequence). The CDR3 sequence is CSARKWAGVYQETQYF. CDR3 sequence (DNA): TGCAGTGCTAGAAAATGGGCAGGGGTATACCAAGAGACCCAGTACTTC.

To note about this clonotype: Germline is not matched at one junction end, which may reflect a read error. The chain is built from TRBV4-2 and TRBJ2-6, with TRBD1 as a possible D gene (5 bases). The CDR3 has 20 residues. Per the germline V gene, CDR1 is LGHNA and CDR2 is YNFKEQ. The CDR3 here is CAGSQDTKGVAGVGANVLTF. The CDR3, as DNA: TGTGCCGGCAGCCAAGATACAAAAGGGGTGGCAGGAGTTGGGGCCAACGTCCTGACTTTC.

This clonotype was counted ten times or more. The CDR3 DNA reads as TGCAGCGCTGGACAGGGCGGTGAGCAGTACTTC. Protein: CSAGQGGEQYF. The chain carries TRBV29-1 and TRBJ2-7; 8 bases are shared with TRBD1. Trimming cost V 7 bases and J 7 bases; bases outside gene matches: 6. Germline V gene lookup returns CDR1 SQVTM and CDR2 ANQGSEA. This CDR3 region has 11 residues.

This clonotype was seen ten or more times. The chain combines TRBV5-1 with TRBJ1-6, with D possibly TRBD1 on 6 matching bases. The germline V and J ends were trimmed by 5 bases and 3 bases, with 15 bases remaining between them. CDR1 and CDR2 (germline): SGHRS, YFSETQ. The CDR3 loop spans 16 amino acids. CDR3 coding DNA: TGCGCCAGCAGGCTACTGGACAGTTTCTATAATTCACCCCTCCACTTT. This gives the protein CASRLLDSFYNSPLHF.

This clonotype was detected many times. J is TRBJ1-1 and V is TRBV5-1, with TRBD1 identical over 7 bases. There are 14 residues in the CDR3. CDR1 SGHRS and CDR2 YFSETQ come from the germline V gene. V lost 4 bases, J lost 1 base, and 4 bases stayed unmatched. In DNA, the CDR3 is TGCGCCAGCAGCCCGGACAGGCCGAACACTGAAGCTTTCTTT. Protein product: CASSPDRPNTEAFF.